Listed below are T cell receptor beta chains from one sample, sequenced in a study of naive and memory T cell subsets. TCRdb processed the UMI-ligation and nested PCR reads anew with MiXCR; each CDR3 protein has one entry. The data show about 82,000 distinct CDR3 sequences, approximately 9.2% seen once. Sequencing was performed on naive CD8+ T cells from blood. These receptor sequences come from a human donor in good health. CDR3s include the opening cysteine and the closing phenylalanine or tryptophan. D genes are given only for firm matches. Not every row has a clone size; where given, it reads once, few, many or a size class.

CDR3aa: CASSIRTQETQYF
CDR3nt: TGTGCCAGCAGCATCAGGACCCAAGAGACCCAGTACTTC
d_gene: -
j_gene: TRBJ2-5
abundance: many
v_gene: TRBV13

CDR3aa: CASSLAPTRGRYEQYF
CDR3nt: TGTGCCAGCAGCTTAGCCCCGACGAGGGGGAGGTACGAGCAGTACTTC
d_gene: -
j_gene: TRBJ2-7
abundance: -
v_gene: TRBV11-2

CDR3aa: CASSFEGPYEQYF
CDR3nt: TGTGCCAGCAGTTTCGAGGGTCCGTACGAGCAGTACTTC
d_gene: -
j_gene: TRBJ2-7
abundance: many
v_gene: TRBV28

CDR3aa: CASSIVGTRSDTQYF
CDR3nt: TGTGCCAGTAGTATAGTGGGAACTCGATCGGATACGCAGTATTTT
d_gene: -
j_gene: TRBJ2-3
abundance: many
v_gene: TRBV19

CDR3aa: CASSLGFGGIATDTQYF
CDR3nt: TGCGCCAGCAGCTTGGGTTTTGGAGGGATAGCCACAGATACGCAGTATTTT
d_gene: -
j_gene: TRBJ2-3
abundance: few
v_gene: TRBV5-1

CDR3aa: CAWSVGRASTDTQYF
CDR3nt: TGTGCCTGGAGTGTTGGCAGAGCCAGCACAGATACGCAGTATTTT
d_gene: -
j_gene: TRBJ2-3
abundance: many
v_gene: TRBV30

CDR3aa: CSARVFMVGLTYEQYF
CDR3nt: TGCAGTGCTAGAGTGTTTATGGTAGGGTTGACCTACGAGCAGTACTTC
d_gene: -
j_gene: TRBJ2-7
abundance: few
v_gene: TRBV20-1

CDR3aa: CASSKTSGSSYEQYF
CDR3nt: TGTGCCAGCAGCAAAACTAGCGGGAGCTCCTACGAGCAGTACTTC
d_gene: TRBD2
j_gene: TRBJ2-7
abundance: -
v_gene: TRBV12-3/TRBV12-4

CDR3aa: CASSFRGRDTDTQYF
CDR3nt: TGTGCCAGCAGCTTTCGCGGGAGGGACACAGATACGCAGTATTTT
d_gene: TRBD2
j_gene: TRBJ2-3
abundance: -
v_gene: TRBV7-7

CDR3aa: CSVLASNEQFF
CDR3nt: TGCAGCGTCTTAGCCTCCAATGAGCAGTTCTTC
d_gene: -
j_gene: TRBJ2-1
abundance: many
v_gene: TRBV29-1

CDR3aa: CASSLFGTSGSYEQYF
CDR3nt: TGTGCCAGCAGCTTATTTGGGACTAGCGGCTCCTACGAGCAGTACTTC
d_gene: TRBD2
j_gene: TRBJ2-7
abundance: -
v_gene: TRBV7-8

CDR3aa: CASRGGPGASPLHF
CDR3nt: TGTGCCAGCAGGGGTGGGCCAGGGGCCTCACCCCTCCACTTT
d_gene: -
j_gene: TRBJ1-6
abundance: few
v_gene: TRBV28

CDR3aa: CSVITSYNEQFF
CDR3nt: TGCAGCGTTATAACCTCCTACAATGAGCAGTTCTTC
d_gene: -
j_gene: TRBJ2-1
abundance: many
v_gene: TRBV29-1

CDR3aa: CASSAGEQYF
CDR3nt: TGCGCCAGCAGTGCGGGCGAGCAGTACTTC
d_gene: -
j_gene: TRBJ2-7
abundance: -
v_gene: TRBV10-2

CDR3aa: CASSPDGGGEQYF
CDR3nt: TGTGCCAGCAGCCCGGATGGGGGCGGCGAGCAGTACTTC
d_gene: -
j_gene: TRBJ2-7
abundance: few
v_gene: TRBV5-4

CDR3aa: CSVEVPLRVTEAFF
CDR3nt: TGCAGCGTTGAAGTGCCGTTGCGGGTCACTGAAGCTTTCTTT
d_gene: -
j_gene: TRBJ1-1
abundance: many
v_gene: TRBV29-1

CDR3aa: CASSPRSGSYYEQYF
CDR3nt: TGTGCCAGCAGTCCCCGTAGCGGGAGCTACTACGAGCAGTACTTC
d_gene: TRBD2
j_gene: TRBJ2-7
abundance: few
v_gene: TRBV6-2/TRBV6-3

CDR3aa: CSASPLSGLAARADTQYF
CDR3nt: TGCAGTGCTAGTCCGCTCTCGGGACTAGCGGCGAGGGCTGATACGCAGTATTTT
d_gene: TRBD2
j_gene: TRBJ2-3
abundance: -
v_gene: TRBV20-1

CDR3aa: CASSRSQGLAGTDTQYF
CDR3nt: TGTGCCAGCAGTAGATCGCAAGGACTAGCGGGAACAGATACGCAGTATTTT
d_gene: TRBD2
j_gene: TRBJ2-3
abundance: many
v_gene: TRBV6-2/TRBV6-3

CDR3aa: CASSLTGGSDTQYF
CDR3nt: TGTGCCAGCAGTTTAACGGGAGGATCAGATACGCAGTATTTT
d_gene: TRBD2
j_gene: TRBJ2-3
abundance: few
v_gene: TRBV28

CDR3aa: CASSQDLEGATDTQYF
CDR3nt: TGCGCCAGCAGCCAAGATTTGGAGGGGGCAACAGATACGCAGTATTTT
d_gene: -
j_gene: TRBJ2-3
abundance: many
v_gene: TRBV4-3

CDR3aa: CSALLAGDTPSTDTQYF
CDR3nt: TGCAGTGCACTACTAGCGGGAGATACCCCTAGCACAGATACGCAGTATTTT
d_gene: TRBD2
j_gene: TRBJ2-3
abundance: many
v_gene: TRBV20-1

CDR3aa: CASSSSGGDQPQHF
CDR3nt: TGTGCCAGCAGCTCATCCGGGGGTGATCAGCCCCAGCATTTT
d_gene: -
j_gene: TRBJ1-5
abundance: many
v_gene: TRBV7-9

CDR3aa: CASSVAGAGADTQYF
CDR3nt: TGTGCCAGCAGCGTAGCAGGAGCGGGAGCAGATACGCAGTATTTT
d_gene: TRBD2
j_gene: TRBJ2-3
abundance: -
v_gene: TRBV9

CDR3aa: CASSQDLPSYNEQFF
CDR3nt: TGCGCCAGCAGCCAAGATCTACCCTCCTACAATGAGCAGTTCTTC
d_gene: -
j_gene: TRBJ2-1
abundance: few
v_gene: TRBV4-1

CDR3aa: CASSSGYQGLDQYF
CDR3nt: TGTGCCAGCAGTTCCGGCTATCAGGGCCTAGACCAGTACTTC
d_gene: -
j_gene: TRBJ2-5
abundance: few
v_gene: TRBV27

CDR3aa: CAWTGGSTSTDTQYF
CDR3nt: TGTGCCTGGACAGGGGGCTCAACTAGCACAGATACGCAGTATTTT
d_gene: TRBD1
j_gene: TRBJ2-3
abundance: many
v_gene: TRBV30

CDR3aa: CASSTSAGEYSDTQYF
CDR3nt: TGTGCCAGCAGTACCTCAGCGGGAGAGTATTCAGATACGCAGTATTTT
d_gene: TRBD2
j_gene: TRBJ2-3
abundance: few
v_gene: TRBV27

CDR3aa: CASSLRRENFNEQFF
CDR3nt: TGTGCCAGCAGCTTGAGGCGGGAGAATTTCAATGAGCAGTTCTTC
d_gene: TRBD2
j_gene: TRBJ2-1
abundance: few
v_gene: TRBV5-4

CDR3aa: CASSYADSQEQYF
CDR3nt: TGTGCCAGCAGTTACGCCGACAGTCAAGAGCAGTACTTC
d_gene: -
j_gene: TRBJ2-7
abundance: -
v_gene: TRBV6-5

CDR3aa: CSVDGLPTDTQYF
CDR3nt: TGCAGCGTTGACGGCTTACCCACAGATACGCAGTATTTT
d_gene: -
j_gene: TRBJ2-3
abundance: -
v_gene: TRBV29-1

CDR3aa: CASSSAGTGRFEQYF
CDR3nt: TGTGCCAGCAGCTCCGCCGGGACAGGAAGGTTCGAGCAGTACTTC
d_gene: TRBD1
j_gene: TRBJ2-7
abundance: many
v_gene: TRBV7-3

CDR3aa: CASSLGATGHYGYTF
CDR3nt: TGTGCCAGCAGCTTAGGAGCGACAGGCCACTATGGCTACACCTTC
d_gene: -
j_gene: TRBJ1-2
abundance: -
v_gene: TRBV11-2

CDR3aa: CASRPRDGSSVEQFF
CDR3nt: TGTGCCAGCAGACCCCGGGACGGGAGTTCGGTTGAGCAGTTCTTC
d_gene: -
j_gene: TRBJ2-1
abundance: many
v_gene: TRBV6-5

CDR3aa: CASSLLQATEAFF
CDR3nt: TGTGCCAGCAGCTTACTACAGGCCACTGAAGCTTTCTTT
d_gene: -
j_gene: TRBJ1-1
abundance: -
v_gene: TRBV7-8

CDR3aa: CASSAGQGGQPQHF
CDR3nt: TGTGCCAGCAGTGCCGGACAGGGGGGCCAGCCCCAGCATTTT
d_gene: TRBD1
j_gene: TRBJ1-5
abundance: -
v_gene: TRBV2

CDR3aa: CASSLQYRTSGRFSYNEQFF
CDR3nt: TGTGCCAGCAGCTTACAATATAGGACTAGCGGGAGGTTCTCCTACAATGAGCAGTTCTTC
d_gene: TRBD2
j_gene: TRBJ2-1
abundance: few
v_gene: TRBV7-9

CDR3aa: CASSLSRDRVGNTIYF
CDR3nt: TGTGCCAGCAGCCTATCCCGGGACAGGGTCGGAAACACCATATATTTT
d_gene: TRBD1
j_gene: TRBJ1-3
abundance: many
v_gene: TRBV12-3/TRBV12-4

CDR3aa: CASSIALDRPEQYF
CDR3nt: TGTGCCAGTAGTATTGCCCTCGACAGGCCCGAGCAGTACTTC
d_gene: -
j_gene: TRBJ2-7
abundance: -
v_gene: TRBV19

CDR3aa: CASSEESYPTGETQYF
CDR3nt: TGTGCCAGCAGTGAAGAGTCATACCCAACCGGAGAGACCCAGTACTTC
d_gene: -
j_gene: TRBJ2-5
abundance: many
v_gene: TRBV2

CDR3aa: CASSPQGDSYNEQFF
CDR3nt: TGTGCCAGCAGTCCACAGGGAGACTCCTACAATGAGCAGTTCTTC
d_gene: -
j_gene: TRBJ2-1
abundance: many
v_gene: TRBV12-3/TRBV12-4

CDR3aa: CATYSRREGTDTQYF
CDR3nt: TGTGCCACCTACTCCAGGCGGGAGGGTACAGATACGCAGTATTTT
d_gene: TRBD2
j_gene: TRBJ2-3
abundance: many
v_gene: TRBV27

CDR3aa: CASSVDYQPQHF
CDR3nt: TGTGCCAGCAGCGTTGATTATCAGCCCCAGCATTTT
d_gene: -
j_gene: TRBJ1-5
abundance: -
v_gene: TRBV7-9

CDR3aa: CASTLASGGYTEAFF
CDR3nt: TGCGCCAGCACACTGGCGTCCGGGGGTTACACTGAAGCTTTCTTT
d_gene: -
j_gene: TRBJ1-1
abundance: few
v_gene: TRBV5-1

CDR3aa: CASSLVAGGYEQYF
CDR3nt: TGTGCCAGCAGCTTAGTTGCAGGGGGCTACGAGCAGTACTTC
d_gene: TRBD1
j_gene: TRBJ2-7
abundance: many
v_gene: TRBV7-9

CDR3aa: CASSQDPSGSSYEQYF
CDR3nt: TGCGCCAGCAGCCAAGACCCTAGCGGGAGTAGTTACGAGCAGTACTTC
d_gene: TRBD2
j_gene: TRBJ2-7
abundance: -
v_gene: TRBV4-1

CDR3aa: CSVELNGGYTF
CDR3nt: TGCAGCGTTGAGCTCAATGGAGGCTACACCTTC
d_gene: -
j_gene: TRBJ1-2
abundance: few
v_gene: TRBV29-1

CDR3aa: CAISEKETSGRETQYF
CDR3nt: TGTGCCATCAGTGAGAAAGAGACTAGCGGGCGGGAGACCCAGTACTTC
d_gene: TRBD2
j_gene: TRBJ2-5
abundance: -
v_gene: TRBV10-3

CDR3aa: CASSDQDRAGVREQYF
CDR3nt: TGTGCCAGCAGCGATCAGGACAGGGCGGGGGTGCGCGAGCAGTACTTC
d_gene: -
j_gene: TRBJ2-7
abundance: -
v_gene: TRBV7-9

CDR3aa: CASSLEPGTSSREQYF
CDR3nt: TGCGCCAGCAGCTTGGAACCCGGGACATCTAGTCGCGAGCAGTACTTC
d_gene: -
j_gene: TRBJ2-7
abundance: few
v_gene: TRBV5-1

CDR3aa: CSVETRPTGYTF
CDR3nt: TGCAGCGTTGAAACGAGGCCCACTGGCTACACCTTC
d_gene: -
j_gene: TRBJ1-2
abundance: -
v_gene: TRBV29-1

CDR3aa: CASSPRSGHYEQYF
CDR3nt: TGTGCCAGCAGCCCCCGGAGCGGGCACTACGAGCAGTACTTC
d_gene: -
j_gene: TRBJ2-7
abundance: many
v_gene: TRBV7-6

CDR3aa: CSASPAVRENSNQPQHF
CDR3nt: TGCAGTGCATCCCCTGCCGTCAGGGAAAATAGCAATCAGCCCCAGCATTTT
d_gene: -
j_gene: TRBJ1-5
abundance: many
v_gene: TRBV20-1

CDR3aa: CASSSTVSQLAGTYNEQFF
CDR3nt: TGTGCCAGCAGTTCGACCGTGTCACAACTAGCGGGGACGTACAATGAGCAGTTCTTC
d_gene: TRBD2
j_gene: TRBJ2-1
abundance: few
v_gene: TRBV12-3/TRBV12-4

CDR3aa: CASSLGADEQFF
CDR3nt: TGTGCCAGCAGCTTAGGGGCCGATGAGCAGTTCTTC
d_gene: -
j_gene: TRBJ2-1
abundance: -
v_gene: TRBV7-9

CDR3aa: CASSPVGGNYEQYF
CDR3nt: TGTGCCAGCAGTCCCGTTGGAGGCAACTACGAGCAGTACTTC
d_gene: -
j_gene: TRBJ2-7
abundance: -
v_gene: TRBV6-6

CDR3aa: CASSIPLGEPYSNQPQHF
CDR3nt: TGTGCCAGCAGTATACCCTTGGGGGAGCCTTATAGCAATCAGCCCCAGCATTTT
d_gene: -
j_gene: TRBJ1-5
abundance: few
v_gene: TRBV6-2/TRBV6-3